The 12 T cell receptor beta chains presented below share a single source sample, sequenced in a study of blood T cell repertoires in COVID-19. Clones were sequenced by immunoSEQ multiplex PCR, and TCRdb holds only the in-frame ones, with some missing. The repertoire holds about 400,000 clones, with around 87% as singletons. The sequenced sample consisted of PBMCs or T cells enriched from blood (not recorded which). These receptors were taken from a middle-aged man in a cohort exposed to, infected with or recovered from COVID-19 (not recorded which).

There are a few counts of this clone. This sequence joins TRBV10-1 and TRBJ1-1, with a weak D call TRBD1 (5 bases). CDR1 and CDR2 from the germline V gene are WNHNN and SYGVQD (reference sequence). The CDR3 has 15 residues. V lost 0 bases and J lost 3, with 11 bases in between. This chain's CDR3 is CASSESPGVDTEAFF. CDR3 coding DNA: TGCGCCAGCAGTGAGTCGCCGGGGGTCGACACTGAAGCTTTCTTT.

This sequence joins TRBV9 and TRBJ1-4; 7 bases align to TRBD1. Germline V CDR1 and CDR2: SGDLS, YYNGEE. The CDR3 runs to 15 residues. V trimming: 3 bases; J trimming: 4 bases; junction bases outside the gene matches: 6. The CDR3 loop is CASSARQGVNEKLFF. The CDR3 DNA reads TGTGCCAGCAGCGCAAGACAGGGAGTTAATGAAAAACTGTTTTTT. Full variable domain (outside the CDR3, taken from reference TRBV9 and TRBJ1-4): DSGVTQTPKHLITATGQRVTLRCSPRSGDLSVYWYQQSLDQGLQFLIQYYNGEERAKGNILERFSAQQFPDLHSELNLSSLELGDSALYFCASSARQGVNEKLFFGSGTQLSVL.

The CDR3 loop reads CASSLDPGTSGRVAYNEQFF. CDR3 DNA sequence: TGTGCCAGCAGTTTGGACCCCGGGACTAGCGGGAGGGTTGCCTACAATGAGCAGTTCTTC. This chain links TRBV2 with TRBJ2-1; 16 bases map to TRBD2. Looked up from germline, CDR1 is SNHLY and CDR2 is FYNNEI. Unmatched junction bases numbered 12, after V lost 5 bases and J lost 2 bases. This CDR3 contains 20 residues. The full variable domain, completed using reference TRBV2 and TRBJ2-1, is EPEVTQTPSHQVTQMGQEVILRCVPISNHLYFYWYRQILGQKVEFLVSFYNNEISEKSEIFDDQFSVERPDGSNFTLKIRSTKLEDSAMYFCASSLDPGTSGRVAYNEQFFGPGTRLTVL.

The CDR3 sequence is CASSSAGGTEETQYF. The DNA of the CDR3 is TGCGCCAGCAGCTCAGCGGGAGGGACGGAGGAGACCCAGTACTTC. V gene TRBV5-1 combines with J gene TRBJ2-5, with 10 bases lining up with TRBD2. V lost 3 bases and J lost 5; bases outside the gene matches: 7. This CDR3 is 15 amino acids long. Germline V CDR1 and CDR2: SGHRS, YFSETQ.

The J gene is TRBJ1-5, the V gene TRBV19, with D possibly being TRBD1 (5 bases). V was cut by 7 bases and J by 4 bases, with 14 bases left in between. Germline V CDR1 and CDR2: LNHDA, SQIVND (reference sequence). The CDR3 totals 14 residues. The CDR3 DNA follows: TGTGCCAGTACGAGGGGCGGGAGGAATCAGCCCCAGCATTTT. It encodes CASTRGGRNQPQHF.

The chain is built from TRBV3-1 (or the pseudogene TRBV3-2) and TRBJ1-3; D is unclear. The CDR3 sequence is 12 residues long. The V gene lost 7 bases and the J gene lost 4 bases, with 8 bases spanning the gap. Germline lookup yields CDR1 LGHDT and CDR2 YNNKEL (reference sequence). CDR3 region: CASTHSGNTIYF. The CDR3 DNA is TGTGCCAGCACCCACTCCGGAAACACCATATATTTT.

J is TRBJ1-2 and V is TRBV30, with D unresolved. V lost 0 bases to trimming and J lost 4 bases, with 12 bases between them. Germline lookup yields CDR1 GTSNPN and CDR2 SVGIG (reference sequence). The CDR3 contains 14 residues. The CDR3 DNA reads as TGTGCCTGGAGTGTATCAGGTTATCTCTATGGCTACACCTTC. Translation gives CAWSVSGYLYGYTF.

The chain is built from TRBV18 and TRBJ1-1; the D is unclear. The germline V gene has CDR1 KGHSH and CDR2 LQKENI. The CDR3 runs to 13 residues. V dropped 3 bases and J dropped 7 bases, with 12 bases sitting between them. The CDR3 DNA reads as TGTGCCAGCTCACCGCCGGGGTTTGATGAAGCTTTCTTT. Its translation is CASSPPGFDEAFF.

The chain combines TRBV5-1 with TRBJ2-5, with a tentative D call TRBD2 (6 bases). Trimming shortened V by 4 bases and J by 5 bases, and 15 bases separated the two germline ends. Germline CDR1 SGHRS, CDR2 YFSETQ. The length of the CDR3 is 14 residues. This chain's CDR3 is CASSGGRVEETQYF. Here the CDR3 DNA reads TGCGCCAGCAGCGGGGGGAGAGTGGAGGAGACCCAGTACTTC. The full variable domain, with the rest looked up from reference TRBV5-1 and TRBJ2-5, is KAGVTQTPRYLIKTRGQQVTLSCSPISGHRSVSWYQQTPGQGLQFLFEYFSETQRNKGNFPGRFSGRQFSNSRSEMNVSTLELGDSALYLCASSGGRVEETQYFGPGTRLLVL.

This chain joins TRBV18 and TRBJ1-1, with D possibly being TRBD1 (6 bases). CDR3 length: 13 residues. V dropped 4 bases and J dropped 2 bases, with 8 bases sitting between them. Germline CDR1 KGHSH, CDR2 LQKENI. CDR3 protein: CASSRQDNTEAFF. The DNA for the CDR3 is TGTGCCAGCTCACGACAGGATAACACTGAAGCTTTCTTT.

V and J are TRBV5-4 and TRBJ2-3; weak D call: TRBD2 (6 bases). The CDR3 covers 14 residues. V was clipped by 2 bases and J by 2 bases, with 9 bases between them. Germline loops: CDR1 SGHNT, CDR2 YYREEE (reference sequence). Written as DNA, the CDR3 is TGTGCCAGCAGCTTCAAGGACTACACAGATACGCAGTATTTT. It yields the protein CASSFKDYTDTQYF. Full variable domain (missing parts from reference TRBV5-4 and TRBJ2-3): ETGVTQSPTHLIKTRGQQVTLRCSSQSGHNTVSWYQQALGQGPQFIFQYYREEENGRGNFPPRFSGLQFPNYSSELNVNALELDDSALYLCASSFKDYTDTQYFGPGTRLTVL.

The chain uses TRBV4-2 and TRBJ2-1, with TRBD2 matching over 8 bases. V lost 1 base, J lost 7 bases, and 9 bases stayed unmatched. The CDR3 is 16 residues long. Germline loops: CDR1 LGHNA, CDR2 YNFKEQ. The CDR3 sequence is CASSQAGGRYYNEQFF. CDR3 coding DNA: TGTGCCAGCAGCCAAGCCGGCGGGAGGTATTATAATGAGCAGTTCTTC.